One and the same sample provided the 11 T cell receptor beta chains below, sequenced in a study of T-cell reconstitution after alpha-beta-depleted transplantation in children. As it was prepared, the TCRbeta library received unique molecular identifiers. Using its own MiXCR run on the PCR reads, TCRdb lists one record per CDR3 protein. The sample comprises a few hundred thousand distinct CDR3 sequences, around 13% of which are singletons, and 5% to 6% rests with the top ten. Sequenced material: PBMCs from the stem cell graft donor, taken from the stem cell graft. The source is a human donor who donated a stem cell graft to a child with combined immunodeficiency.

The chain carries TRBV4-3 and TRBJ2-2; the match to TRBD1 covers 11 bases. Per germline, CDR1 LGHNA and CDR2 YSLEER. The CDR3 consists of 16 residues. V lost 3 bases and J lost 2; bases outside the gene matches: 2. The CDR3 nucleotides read TGCGCCAGCAGCCATGGACAGGGGGCCAACACCGGGGAGCTGTTTTTT. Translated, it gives CASSHGQGANTGELFF.

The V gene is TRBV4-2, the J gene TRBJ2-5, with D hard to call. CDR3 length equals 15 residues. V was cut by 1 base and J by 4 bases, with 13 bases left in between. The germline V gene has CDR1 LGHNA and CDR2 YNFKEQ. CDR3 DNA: TGTGCCAGCAGCCAAGGGGAAATACGAAGAGAGACCCAGTACTTC. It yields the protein CASSQGEIRRETQYF.

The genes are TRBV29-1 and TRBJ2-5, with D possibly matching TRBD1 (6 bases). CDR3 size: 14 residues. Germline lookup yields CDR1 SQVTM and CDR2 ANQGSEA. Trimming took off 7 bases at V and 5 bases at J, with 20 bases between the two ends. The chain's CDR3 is CSASGQKQGETQYF. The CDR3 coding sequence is TGCAGCGCTTCCGGACAGAAGCAAGGGGAGACCCAGTACTTC.

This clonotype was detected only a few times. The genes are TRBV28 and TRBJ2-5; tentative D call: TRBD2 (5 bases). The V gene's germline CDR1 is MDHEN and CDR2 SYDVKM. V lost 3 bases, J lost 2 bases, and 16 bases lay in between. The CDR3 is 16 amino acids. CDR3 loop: CASSLSWASPQETQYF. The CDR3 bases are TGTGCCAGCAGTTTGTCTTGGGCTAGCCCTCAAGAGACCCAGTACTTC.

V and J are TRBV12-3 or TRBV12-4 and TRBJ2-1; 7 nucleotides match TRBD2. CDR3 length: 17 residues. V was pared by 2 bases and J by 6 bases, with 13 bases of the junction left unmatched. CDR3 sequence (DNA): TGTGCCAGCAGTTTAAGGGCTAGCGGTAGGGTTATCAATGAGCAGTTCTTC. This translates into CASSLRASGRVINEQFF.

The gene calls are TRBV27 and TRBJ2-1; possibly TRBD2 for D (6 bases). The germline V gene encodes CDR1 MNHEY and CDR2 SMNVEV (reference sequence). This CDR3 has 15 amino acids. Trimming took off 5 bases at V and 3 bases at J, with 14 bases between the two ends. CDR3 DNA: TGTGCCAGCAGTACCCCCGCGGGGCACTACAATGAGCAGTTCTTC. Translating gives CASSTPAGHYNEQFF.

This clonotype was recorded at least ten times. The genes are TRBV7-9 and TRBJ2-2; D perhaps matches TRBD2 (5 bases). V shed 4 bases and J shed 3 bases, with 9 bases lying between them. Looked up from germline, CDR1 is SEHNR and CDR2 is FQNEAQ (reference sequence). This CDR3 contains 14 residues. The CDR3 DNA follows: TGTGCCAGCAGCTGGGGAGATTACACCGGGGAGCTGTTTTTT. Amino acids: CASSWGDYTGELFF.

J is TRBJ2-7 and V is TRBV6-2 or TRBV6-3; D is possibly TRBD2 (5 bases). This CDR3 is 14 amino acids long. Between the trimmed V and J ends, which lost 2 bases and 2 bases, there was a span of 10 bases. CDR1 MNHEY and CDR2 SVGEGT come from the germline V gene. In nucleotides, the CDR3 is TGTGCCAGCAGTTACCTTCCGAGGGCCTACGAGCAGTACTTC. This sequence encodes CASSYLPRAYEQYF.

The CDR3 loop is CASLAENQETQYF. DNA for the CDR3: TGTGCCAGCTTAGCGGAGAACCAAGAGACCCAGTACTTC. V usage is TRBV12-3 or TRBV12-4 and J usage is TRBJ2-5, with D possibly TRBD2 on 6 matching bases. The length of the CDR3 is 13 residues. V shed 8 bases and J shed 0 bases, with 10 bases lying between them.

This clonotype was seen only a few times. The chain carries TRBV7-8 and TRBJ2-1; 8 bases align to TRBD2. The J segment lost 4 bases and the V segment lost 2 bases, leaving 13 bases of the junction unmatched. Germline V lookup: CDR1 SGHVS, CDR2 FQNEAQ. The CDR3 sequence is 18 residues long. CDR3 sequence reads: CASSLWDGRASGYNEQFF. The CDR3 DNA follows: TGTGCCAGCAGCTTATGGGACGGTAGGGCTAGCGGGTACAATGAGCAGTTCTTC.

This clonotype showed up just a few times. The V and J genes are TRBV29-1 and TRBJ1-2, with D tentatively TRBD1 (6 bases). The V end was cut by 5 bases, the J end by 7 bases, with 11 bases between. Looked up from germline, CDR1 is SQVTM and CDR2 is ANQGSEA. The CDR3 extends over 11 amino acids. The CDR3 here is CSVLGAAGYTF. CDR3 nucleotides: TGCAGCGTTTTGGGGGCTGCTGGCTACACCTTC.